This passage covers 12 T cell receptor beta chains from one sample sequenced in a study of blood T cell repertoires in COVID-19. The table came from immunoSEQ multiplex PCR; TCRdb's copy has only in-frame clones and leaves some out. This sample has approximately 300,000 clones, with 65% to 85% found just once. Material for sequencing was peripheral blood. These receptors all stem from a woman aged 50 to 65 with acute or convalescent COVID-19.

V and J are TRBV5-1 and TRBJ2-5, with D possibly being TRBD2 (5 bases). This CDR3 is 16 amino acids long. CDR1 is SGHRS and CDR2 is YFSETQ in the germline V gene. V lost 0 bases and J 2 bases, leaving 14 bases between the germline ends. CDR3 DNA sequence: TGCGCCAGCAGCTTGGAACGAGGGCTTCGGCAAGAGACCCAGTACTTC. This sequence encodes CASSLERGLRQETQYF.

The V gene is TRBV11-3, the J gene TRBJ2-5, with D possibly being TRBD1 (6 bases). The CDR3 has 13 amino acids. Trimming stripped 5 bases from V and 2 bases from J, with 9 bases between. Germline CDR1 and CDR2: SGHNT and YENEEA. The CDR3 nucleotides are TGTGCCAGCAGCCCTGGACAGCAAGAGACCCAGTACTTC. Its protein product is CASSPGQQETQYF.

The chain joins TRBV3-1 (or the pseudogene TRBV3-2) to TRBJ1-1; D is undetermined. Germline V gene lookup returns CDR1 LGHDT and CDR2 YNNKEL (reference sequence). The CDR3 length is 12 residues. V shed 0 bases and J shed 8 bases, with 7 bases lying between them. CDR3 in DNA: TGTGCCAGCAGCCAAGACGGGAAAGAAGCTTTCTTT. Protein sequence: CASSQDGKEAFF.

The chain has TRBV7-2 and TRBJ2-7; tentative D call: TRBD2 (7 bases). The CDR3 extends over 14 amino acids. Germline CDR1 reads SGHTA; CDR2 reads FQGNSA. V lost 3 bases and J lost 5, with 14 bases in between. The CDR3 DNA reads TGTGCCAGCAGCTTGGGGGGGCGAAGAAACGAGCAGTACTTC. This sequence encodes CASSLGGRRNEQYF.

The chain uses TRBV4-3 and TRBJ1-3; a possible D gene is TRBD1 (5 bases). This CDR3 spans 18 amino acids. Trimming cost V 0 bases and J 0 bases, with 15 bases left between them. CDR1 LGHNA and CDR2 YSLEER come from the germline V gene. CDR3 loop: CASSQDANVGGSGNTIYF. For the CDR3, the DNA is TGCGCCAGCAGCCAAGATGCTAATGTCGGGGGCTCTGGAAACACCATATATTTT.

This clone was counted only a few times. The same CDR3 can be traced to other DNA sequences in this sample. J is TRBJ2-2 and V is TRBV9, with no clear D. Between the trimmed V and J ends, which lost 0 bases and 7 bases, there was a span of 4 bases. Germline values: CDR1 SGDLS, CDR2 YYNGEE. The CDR3 is 12 amino acids. CDR3 amino acids: CASSVVNGELFF. CDR3 nucleotides: TGTGCCAGCAGCGTAGTTAACGGGGAGCTGTTTTTT.

This clone was seen a single time. This sequence joins TRBV2 and TRBJ1-5; no clear D. In germline, CDR1 is SNHLY, CDR2 FYNNEI. Trimming pared 4 bases from V and 4 bases from J, leaving 5 bases between. CDR3 length: 12 residues. The CDR3 reads CASSGRNQPQHF. For the CDR3, the DNA is TGTGCCAGCAGTGGGAGGAATCAGCCCCAGCATTTT.

The chain couples TRBV7-2 to TRBJ2-1, with TRBD1 identical over 8 bases. The CDR3 extends over 14 amino acids. Trimming removed 5 bases from V and 9 bases from J; junction bases left unmatched: 9. Germline loops: CDR1 SGHTA, CDR2 FQGNSA. Written as DNA, the CDR3 is TGTGCCAGCAGCCTCACTCAGGGGGCCCTTGAGCAGTTCTTC. It specifies CASSLTQGALEQFF.

This chain uses TRBV5-1 with TRBJ1-2, with TRBD1 matching 9 bases. This CDR3 is 14 amino acids long. Germline V gene sequence: CDR1 SGHRS, CDR2 YFSETQ. The J segment lost 2 bases and the V segment lost 2 bases, leaving 1 base of the junction unmatched. The CDR3, as DNA: TGCGCCAGCAGCTTTGGACAGGGGAACTATGGCTACACCTTC. This translates into CASSFGQGNYGYTF.

CDR3 region: CASSLDNTEKLFF. The CDR3 bases are TGCGCCAGCAGCTTGGACAATACTGAAAAACTGTTTTTT. The chain employs TRBV5-1 and TRBJ1-4; no clear D. The CDR3 consists of 13 residues. Deletions cut 0 bases from V and 7 bases from J, with 7 bases between. Germline lookup yields CDR1 SGHRS and CDR2 YFSETQ.

The chain has TRBV6-4 and TRBJ1-4; 8 nucleotides agree with TRBD1. Germline V gene data show CDR1 as MRHNA and CDR2 as SNTAGT. V was pared by 5 bases and J by 5 bases, with 4 bases of the junction left unmatched. CDR3 size: 14 residues. The CDR3 protein is CASSTGTGNEKLFF. The CDR3 coding sequence is TGTGCCAGCAGTACCGGGACAGGAAATGAAAAACTGTTTTTT.

V gene TRBV5-1 combines with J gene TRBJ1-2, with a tentative D call TRBD1 (6 bases). Trimming stripped 0 bases from V and 7 bases from J, with 10 bases between. The CDR3 runs to 13 residues. The germline V gene has CDR1 SGHRS and CDR2 YFSETQ. The CDR3 DNA is TGCGCCAGCAGCTTGGCAGGGGACGCTGGCTACACCTTC. Residues: CASSLAGDAGYTF.